The T cell receptor beta chain described here comes from a study of shared clonotypes between healthy human individuals. Study results and caveats: A limitation of the genetic and exposure-history diversity represented arose from few donors. Sharing of clonotypes among donors was expected to vary with sequencing depth.

CDR3 length: 14 amino acids. V shed 6 bases and J 4 bases; nucleotides not matched to a gene: 6. CDR1 and CDR2 (germline): MNHEY, SMNVEV (reference sequence). Concerning this clone itself: The target antigen is unknown.

Genomic DNA from each subset was divided evenly over several immunoSEQ plates. Using immunoSEQ multiplex PCR, the repertoire was profiled, and TCRdb retains in-frame clones only, with some absent. The data hold more than 500,000 clones, with approximately 95% observed a single time. Cells designated naive CD8 were CD45RO-negative and were positively selected for CCR7, with terminally differentiated effector memory CD45RA+ cells excluded. The chain recombines TRBV27 with TRBJ2-3, with TRBD1 identical over 8 bases. The sequencing sample was made of naive CD8+ T cells sorted from blood. The receptor's source is a woman in her twenties or thirties in good health. The DNA of the CDR3 is TGTGCCAGCAGCCCGACAGGGGCGCCAGATACGCAGTATTTT. Translated, it gives CASSPTGAPDTQYF.